This passage covers 32 T cell receptor beta chains from one sample sequenced in a study of CXCR3-negative and CXCR3-positive naive CD8 T cells. All TRB cDNA libraries came from 5' RACE performed with UMI labels. Reprocessing the 5' RACE reads, TCRdb reports a single entry for every CDR3 protein and omits DNA. This sample carries some 50,000 distinct CDR3 sequences, with 0.55% to 0.6% going to the ten biggest clones. No cognate antigen is known for these TCRs. General study points: CXCR3-negative naive cells had less hydrophobic TRB CDR3s than did CXCR3-positive naive cells.

Material: naive CXCR3+ CD8+ T cells from blood. Subset specified: CD45RO-CCR7+CD27+CD95- naive CD8+ T cells expressing CXCR3 (TNR3+). The receptors were sampled from a human donor in good health. Some clones in this sample may be carry-over from other donors' samples.

The V gene is TRBV3-1, the J gene TRBJ2-7; lacking DNA, the TRBD1 call made by TCRdb goes unchecked. Germline CDR1 and CDR2: LGHDT and YNNKEL (reference sequence). The CDR3 has 15 residues. CDR3 protein: CASSQDPRRMHEQYF.

The chain links TRBV7-2 to TRBJ2-5. The CDR3 extends over 13 amino acids. Germline-derived CDR1 and CDR2 are SGHTA and FQGNSA. The CDR3 loop is CASRQAGQETQYF.

This chain connects TRBV29-1 to TRBJ2-7; the D call of TRBD1 rests on TCRdb alone, since no DNA is present to check it. The CDR3 is 14 amino acids. Per the germline V gene, CDR1 is SQVTM and CDR2 is ANQGSEA. CDR3 sequence: CSVEGWTGGDEQYF.

The chain employs TRBV12-3 or TRBV12-4 and TRBJ2-7; checking the TCRdb D call of TRBD2 is not possible without DNA. The CDR3 has 15 residues. The CDR3 loop is CASSWGLAARGEQYF.

The rearrangement links TRBV14 to TRBJ2-7; without DNA, the TCRdb call of TRBD1 cannot be checked. Germline CDR1 is SGHDN and CDR2 is FVKESK. The CDR3 is 16 amino acids. This CDR3 is CASSPLGTGTREQQYF. Full variable domain (outside the CDR3, taken from reference TRBV14 and TRBJ2-7): EAGVTQFPSHSVIEKGQTVTLRCDPISGHDNLYWYRRVMGKEIKFLLHFVKESKQDESGMPNNRFLAERTGGTYSTLKVQPAELEDSGVYFCASSPLGTGTREQQYFGPGTRLTVT.

The rearrangement links TRBV7-9 to TRBJ2-1; checking the TCRdb D call of TRBD2 is not possible without DNA. The V gene's germline CDR1 is SEHNR and CDR2 FQNEAQ (reference sequence). The CDR3 runs to 14 residues. CDR3 loop: CASSLEGNNNEQFF.

The rearrangement joins TRBV4-3 to TRBJ2-2. There are 16 residues in the CDR3. Germline assignment: CDR1 LGHNA and CDR2 YSLEER. The CDR3 reads CASSQDRSTNTGELFF.

The chain employs TRBV2 and TRBJ1-1. Germline V gene data show CDR1 as SNHLY and CDR2 as FYNNEI. CDR3 size: 16 residues. The CDR3 spells CASSELGLLGNTEAFF. Full variable domain (missing parts from reference TRBV2 and TRBJ1-1): EPEVTQTPSHQVTQMGQEVILRCVPISNHLYFYWYRQILGQKVEFLVSFYNNEISEKSEIFDDQFSVERPDGSNFTLKIRSTKLEDSAMYFCASSELGLLGNTEAFFGQGTRLTVV.

The gene calls are TRBV4-3 and TRBJ1-1. The CDR3 spans 13 residues. Germline V lookup: CDR1 LGHNA, CDR2 YSLEER. CDR3 protein: CASSQDRDTEAFF.

The rearrangement links TRBV12-3 or TRBV12-4 to TRBJ2-1; the TCRdb D gene call, TRBD1, has no DNA to confirm it. This CDR3 spans 12 amino acids. CDR3 amino acids: CASSLRDREQFF.

The rearrangement uses TRBV7-7 and TRBJ2-3; no DNA is available, so the TRBD1 call from TCRdb remains unchecked. The CDR3 runs 14 residues. Germline values: CDR1 SSHAT, CDR2 FNYEAQ (reference sequence). CDR3 in amino acids: CASSSNDREHTQYF. Full variable domain (outside the CDR3, taken from reference TRBV7-7 and TRBJ2-3): GAGVSQSPRYKVTKRGQDVTLRCDPISSHATLYWYQQALGQGPEFLTYFNYEAQPDKSGLPSDRFSAERPEGSISTLTIQRTEQRDSAMYRCASSSNDREHTQYFGPGTRLTVL.

This chain links TRBV12-3 or TRBV12-4 with TRBJ1-1. The CDR3 consists of 13 residues. The CDR3 is CASRAPGNTEAFF.

The chain is built from TRBV20-1 and TRBJ2-5; TCRdb lists TRBD2, though no DNA is available to test this call. This CDR3 comprises 15 residues. The germline CDR1 and CDR2 sequences are DFQATT and SNEGSKA (reference sequence). This CDR3 is CSSYSSGFVLGTQYF.

The rearrangement links TRBV6-5 to TRBJ2-7. Per germline, CDR1 MNHEY and CDR2 SVGAGI. The CDR3 spans 14 residues. The CDR3 loop reads CASSYQNKGDEQYF.

The V call is TRBV7-6, the J call TRBJ2-5; as DNA is missing, the TRBD2 call by TCRdb cannot be tested. CDR3 length: 14 residues. The germline CDR1 and CDR2 sequences are SGHVS and FNYEAQ. CDR3 amino acids: CASSQLGGWETQYF.

CDR3 protein: CASGLISNTGELFF. The chain joins TRBV12-5 to TRBJ2-2. Germline lookup yields CDR1 LGHNT and CDR2 FRNRAP. The CDR3 consists of 14 residues. The variable domain in full, completed from reference TRBV12-5 and TRBJ2-2, reads DARVTQTPRHKVTEMGQEVTMRCQPILGHNTVFWYRQTMMQGLELLAYFRNRAPLDDSGMPKDRFSAEMPDATLATLKIQPSEPRDSAVYFCASGLISNTGELFFGEGSRLTVL.

The chain couples TRBV10-3 to TRBJ1-4; TCRdb reports TRBD1, a call that lacks DNA to check it against. CDR3 size: 14 residues. Germline CDR1 ENHRY, CDR2 SYGVKD. The CDR3 protein is CAISEAGNGRKLFF.

V gene TRBV5-1 combines with J gene TRBJ1-1; TCRdb outputs TRBD1, but without DNA this stays unchecked. Germline V CDR1 and CDR2: SGHRS, YFSETQ. CDR3 length: 14 residues. The CDR3 loop is CASRSTGEATEAFF.

This sequence joins TRBV27 and TRBJ2-7; the D call from TCRdb, TRBD1, cannot be confirmed without DNA. This CDR3 is 17 amino acids long. The germline CDR1 and CDR2 sequences are MNHEY and SMNVEV (reference sequence). This CDR3 reads CASSLFSGQELSYEQYF.

The chain couples TRBV4-3 to TRBJ2-7; TCRdb indicates TRBD2, and absent DNA this call remains unverified. This CDR3 has 13 amino acids. Germline CDR1 and CDR2: LGHNA and YSLEER. The CDR3 loop is CASSQDAGYEQYF.

The chain uses TRBV28 and TRBJ2-1; TCRdb proposes TRBD2, but this gene call is untestable without DNA. Germline V gene data show CDR1 as MDHEN and CDR2 as SYDVKM. This CDR3 spans 13 amino acids. The CDR3 sequence is CASGWGGLNEQFF.

V and J are TRBV10-3 and TRBJ2-3; TCRdb outputs TRBD1, but without DNA this stays unchecked. This CDR3 comprises 15 residues. Germline-derived CDR1 and CDR2 are ENHRY and SYGVKD. CDR3 sequence: CAISGQGMLADTQYF.

The CDR3 protein is CANSPVLQNIQYF. The V gene is TRBV14, the J gene TRBJ2-4. Germline CDR1 SGHDN, CDR2 FVKESK. This CDR3 has 13 residues.

The chain uses TRBV7-9 and TRBJ2-2; the TRBD2 assignment by TCRdb is unverifiable without DNA. CDR1 and CDR2 (germline): SEHNR, FQNEAQ (reference sequence). The CDR3 length is 17 residues. The CDR3 sequence: CASSYLDLGLNTGELFF.

The chain's CDR3 is CASSLPRANSYEQYF. The genes are TRBV7-9 and TRBJ2-7; TCRdb reports TRBD1, a call that lacks DNA to check it against. The CDR3 has 15 amino acids. In germline, CDR1 is SEHNR, CDR2 FQNEAQ (reference sequence).

V is TRBV20-1 and J is TRBJ2-7. Per germline, CDR1 DFQATT and CDR2 SNEGSKA (reference sequence). The CDR3 has 14 residues. Here the CDR3 reads CSARIGGATYEQYF.

This chain connects TRBV12-5 to TRBJ2-5; TCRdb's D call, TRBD1, is unchecked because there is no DNA. The CDR3 totals 14 residues. Germline V gene data show CDR1 as LGHNT and CDR2 as FRNRAP. CDR3 amino acids: CASGTTGGEETQYF.

The genes are TRBV4-2 and TRBJ2-7; no DNA is available, so the TRBD2 call from TCRdb remains unchecked. CDR3 length: 16 amino acids. The germline V gene has CDR1 LGHNA and CDR2 YNFKEQ. CDR3 amino acids: CASSQVTTSGVYEQYF.

The genes are TRBV20-1 and TRBJ2-7; the D call of TRBD1 rests on TCRdb alone, since no DNA is present to check it. Germline CDR1 reads DFQATT; CDR2 reads SNEGSKA (reference sequence). The CDR3 has 14 amino acids. The CDR3 loop reads CSAVDIVSSYEQYF.

The CDR3 here is CASSEMAGTNNEQFF. The V and J genes are TRBV2 and TRBJ2-1; the TRBD2 assignment by TCRdb is unverifiable without DNA. Germline-derived CDR1 and CDR2 are SNHLY and FYNNEI. The CDR3 is made up of 15 amino acids.

V usage is TRBV4-3 and J usage is TRBJ1-2. This CDR3 region has 15 residues. CDR1 is LGHNA, CDR2 YSLEER, per germline. The CDR3 loop reads CASSQDESNVYGYTF.

The CDR3: CSVELGTSYNEQFF. V gene TRBV29-1 combines with J gene TRBJ2-1; no DNA is available, so the TRBD2 call from TCRdb remains unchecked. This CDR3 has 14 residues. In germline, CDR1 is SQVTM, CDR2 ANQGSEA.